The rows below give T cell receptor beta chains drawn from one sample of a study. TCRdb independently ran MiXCR on the 5' RACE reads; one entry per CDR3 protein. The table records roughly 54,000 distinct CDR3 sequences, over 15% of them present only once. Sequencing used naive CD4+ T cells sorted from blood. The receptors originated from a female donor with breast cancer. Both conserved end residues are part of each CDR3. D genes are given only for firm matches. Only part of the rows carry a size: once, few, many, or a class if the clone is expanded.

>-|TRBV24-1|TRBJ1-1|-
CATSESGPNTEAFF
TGTGCCACCAGTGAATCAGGACCGAACACTGAAGCTTTCTTT
>-|TRBV29-1|TRBJ1-2|few
CSVGGGFGGYTF
TGCAGCGTTGGTGGGGGTTTCGGTGGCTACACCTTC
>TRBD2|TRBV15|TRBJ2-1|-
CATSRELAGFRYNEQFF
TGTGCCACCAGCAGAGAACTAGCGGGTTTCAGATACAATGAGCAGTTCTTC
>-|TRBV28|TRBJ2-1|-
CASSRIGRPEANEQFF
TGTGCCAGCAGCCGAATAGGACGTCCCGAGGCCAATGAGCAGTTCTTC
>TRBD1|TRBV7-2|TRBJ2-2|many
CASSSDRLTGELFF
TGTGCCAGCAGCTCGGACAGGTTAACCGGGGAGCTGTTTTTT
>-|TRBV7-2|TRBJ2-5|few
CASSSPLFQTQYF
TGTGCCAGCAGCTCCCCCCTTTTCCAGACCCAGTACTTC
>TRBD2|TRBV7-2|TRBJ2-7|-
CASSPNAGGSKYF
TGTGCCAGCAGCCCCAACGCCGGCGGGAGTAAGTACTTC
>-|TRBV5-1|TRBJ1-1|many
CASSLEGNTEAFF
TGCGCCAGCAGCTTGGAGGGGAACACTGAAGCTTTCTTT
>-|TRBV29-1|TRBJ2-1|-
CSLALYNEQFF
TGCAGCTTGGCCCTCTACAATGAGCAGTTCTTC
>-|TRBV9|TRBJ2-3|-
CASSVGPYRTDTQYF
TGTGCCAGCAGCGTAGGTCCGTACCGCACAGATACGCAGTATTTT
>-|TRBV5-6|TRBJ1-2|-
CASSLGWGAGDYTF
TGTGCCAGCAGCTTGGGCTGGGGAGCGGGCGACTACACCTTC
>-|TRBV20-1|TRBJ1-3|many
CSAKAGGTGNTIYF
TGCAGTGCCAAGGCCGGGGGGACTGGAAACACCATATATTTT
>-|TRBV5-6|TRBJ2-3|few
CASSTLLADTQYF
TGTGCCAGCAGCACCCTCTTGGCAGATACGCAGTATTTT
>-|TRBV27|TRBJ1-2|many
CASSLTSPGTGYTF
TGTGCCAGCAGTTTAACGTCCCCAGGGACAGGCTACACCTTC
>TRBD1|TRBV20-1|TRBJ1-1|-
CSARDWTGVTNTEAFF
TGCAGTGCTAGGGATTGGACAGGGGTTACGAACACTGAAGCTTTCTTT
>-|TRBV11-1|TRBJ2-3|few
CASAADRTDTQYF
TGTGCCAGCGCGGCCGACCGCACAGATACGCAGTATTTT
>-|TRBV20-1|TRBJ2-5|few
CSAVGQSRETQYF
TGCAGTGCTGTTGGACAGAGTAGAGAGACCCAGTACTTC
>-|TRBV12-3/TRBV12-4|TRBJ2-3|-
CASSSVDSTVTDTQYF
TGTGCCAGCAGTTCCGTCGACAGCACGGTGACAGATACGCAGTATTTT
>-|TRBV7-8|TRBJ2-5|-
CASSWYGLSETQYF
TGTGCCAGCAGCTGGTACGGGTTATCGGAGACCCAGTACTTC
>-|TRBV3-1|TRBJ2-7|-
CASSQGLGGDEQCF
TGTGCCAGCAGCCAAGGACTGGGTGGGGACGAGCAGTGCTTC
>-|TRBV7-2|TRBJ2-7|-
CASRLSGGSYEQYF
TGTGCCAGCCGCTTGTCCGGGGGCTCCTACGAGCAGTACTTC
>-|TRBV5-4|TRBJ2-5|few
CASSLNSVQETQYF
TGTGCCAGCAGCTTGAACTCGGTCCAAGAGACCCAGTACTTC
>-|TRBV7-2|TRBJ2-7|-
CASSLDEGRSYEQYF
TGTGCCAGCAGCTTAGACGAGGGTAGGTCCTACGAGCAGTACTTC
>-|TRBV4-3|TRBJ1-3|many
CASSQDRGLYSGNTIYF
TGCGCCAGCAGCCAAGATCGGGGGCTTTACTCTGGAAACACCATATATTTT
>-|TRBV4-2|TRBJ1-1|-
CASSQEPGGNTEAFF
TGTGCCAGCAGCCAAGAACCGGGAGGGAACACTGAAGCTTTCTTT
>-|TRBV12-3/TRBV12-4|TRBJ2-1|few
CASTLGRSYGEQFF
TGTGCCAGCACCCTGGGACGATCTTACGGAGAGCAGTTCTTC
>-|TRBV5-1|TRBJ2-7|-
CASIQGAYEQYF
TGCGCCAGCATCCAAGGCGCCTACGAGCAGTACTTC
>-|TRBV20-1|TRBJ1-1|-
CSARDATEAFF
TGCAGTGCTAGAGATGCCACTGAAGCTTTCTTT
>-|TRBV5-1|TRBJ1-1|few
CASSLFPESTEAFF
TGCGCCAGCAGTCTCTTCCCAGAGAGCACTGAAGCTTTCTTT
>-|TRBV5-1|TRBJ2-7|-
CASSHGDSSYEQYF
TGCGCCAGCAGCCATGGGGACTCCTCCTACGAGCAGTACTTC
>-|TRBV20-1|TRBJ2-3|many
CSALELTDTQYF
TGCAGTGCCCTGGAGCTGACAGATACGCAGTATTTT
>-|TRBV29-1|TRBJ1-1|many
CSVAQGYTEAFF
TGCAGCGTCGCACAGGGATACACTGAAGCTTTCTTT
>-|TRBV5-1|TRBJ2-5|few
CASSMKGQFQETQYF
TGCGCCAGCAGCATGAAAGGACAGTTCCAAGAGACCCAGTACTTC